This paragraph covers one T cell receptor (beta chain) sequence. As yet, its antigen is unknown. Trimming took off 0 bases at V and 7 bases at J, with 16 bases between the two ends. Germline V gives CDR1 GTSNPN, CDR2 SVGIG (reference sequence). The CDR3 is made up of 15 amino acids. Genomic DNA of each subset was evenly split across several immunoSEQ plates. Some clones are missing from TCRdb's copy, which holds only in-frame ones; the method was immunoSEQ multiplex PCR. The sample has some 700,000 clones, roughly 87% seen once. The data were obtained in a study of shared clonotypes between healthy human individuals. Study observations and caveats: The low donor count limited represented genetic and exposure-history diversity.

The specimen was memory CD8+ T cells from PBMCs. Subset in this sample: CD45RO+ cells pooled with CCR7-negative TemRA cells. This TCR derives from a man aged 18-30 years in good health. Some clones in this sample may be carry-over from other donors' samples. V is TRBV30 and J is TRBJ2-1, with a possible D match to TRBD1 (5 bases). As DNA, the CDR3 is TGTGCCTGGAGTGTCTCAGGGTTTGTTCAGAATGAGCAGTTCTTC. Translating gives CAWSVSGFVQNEQFF.